This T cell receptor (beta chain) stems from a study of shared clonotypes between healthy human individuals. Libraries were prepared by immunoSEQ multiplex PCR; TCRdb keeps only in-frame clonotypes and omits some of them. The sample has 2 million to 2.5 million clones, 85% to 95% seen once; the top ten hold around 0.35%. The sample consisted of naive CD4+ T cells from PBMCs. Subset: CD45RA+ positively selected. The TCR originated in a man in his late teens or twenties in good health. Some clones in this sample may be carry-over from other donors' samples.

The CDR3 coding sequence is TGTGCCAGCAGTGCTCCCTTTGGGGGGACCTCTGGAAACACCATATATTTT. It translates to CASSAPFGGTSGNTIYF. The chain links TRBV6-1 to TRBJ1-3, with a possible D match to TRBD1 (5 bases). CDR3 length: 17 residues. Deletions cut 4 bases from V and 0 bases from J, with 16 bases between. CDR1 MNHNS and CDR2 SASEGT come from the germline V gene.